The 5 T cell receptor beta chains below were found in one sample sequenced in a study of blood T cell repertoires in COVID-19. Profiling relied on immunoSEQ multiplex PCR, and the TCRdb table lists in-frame clones only, not all of them. The sample lists around 400,000 clones, around 87% seen once, with about 10% in the top ten. Sequenced input: peripheral blood. These receptors all come from a woman in her twenties or thirties with COVID-19, enrolled during active disease.

The chain recombines TRBV30 with TRBJ2-5; 8 bases line up with TRBD1. Germline V CDR1 and CDR2: GTSNPN, SVGIG (reference sequence). This CDR3 contains 15 residues. Trimming cost V 0 bases and J 4 bases; bases outside gene matches: 7. CDR3 amino acids: CAWSVQGGQSETQYF. The CDR3 DNA reads TGTGCCTGGAGTGTACAGGGGGGACAGTCAGAGACCCAGTACTTC. The full variable domain, in which reference TRBV30 and TRBJ2-5 provide the parts outside the CDR3, is SQTIHQWPATLVQPVGSPLSLECTVEGTSNPNLYWYRQAAGRGLQLLFYSVGIGQISSEVPQNLSASRPQDRQFILSSKKLLLSDSGFYLCAWSVQGGQSETQYFGPGTRLLVL.

The J gene is TRBJ2-1, the V gene TRBV5-6, with D hard to call. V gave up 4 bases and J gave up 6 bases, with 8 bases separating them. This CDR3 has 12 amino acids. Germline V gene sequence: CDR1 SGHDT, CDR2 YYEEEE. The CDR3 DNA is TGTGCCAGCAGCGTTCTGAGCAATGAGCAGTTCTTC. This codes for CASSVLSNEQFF.

The CDR3 sequence is CASSPGGGWQPQHF. CDR3 nucleotides: TGTGCCAGCAGTCCAGGGGGAGGATGGCAGCCCCAGCATTTT. J is TRBJ1-5 and V is TRBV6-5; 7 positions agree with TRBD1. CDR3 length: 14 amino acids. Germline V CDR1 and CDR2: MNHEY, SVGAGI. V trimming: 5 bases; J trimming: 7 bases; junction bases outside the gene matches: 8.

The sample holds one count of this clone. The genes are TRBV24-1 and TRBJ2-5; 8 positions match TRBD1. The germline V gene encodes CDR1 KGHDR and CDR2 SFDVKD. The CDR3 is 15 amino acids. V was pared by 4 bases and J by 5 bases, with 8 bases of the junction left unmatched. Here the CDR3 reads CATSDSTGAGETQYF. DNA for the CDR3: TGTGCCACCAGTGACTCGACAGGGGCGGGGGAGACCCAGTACTTC.

V usage is TRBV28 and J usage is TRBJ1-2, with 7 nucleotides matching TRBD1. The germline V gene encodes CDR1 MDHEN and CDR2 SYDVKM. V lost 6 bases, J lost 12 bases, and 13 bases stayed unmatched. The CDR3 sequence is 13 residues long. CDR3 in amino acids: CASRPGVGGGHTF. The DNA for the CDR3 is TGTGCCAGCAGACCAGGAGTAGGGGGCGGACACACCTTC.